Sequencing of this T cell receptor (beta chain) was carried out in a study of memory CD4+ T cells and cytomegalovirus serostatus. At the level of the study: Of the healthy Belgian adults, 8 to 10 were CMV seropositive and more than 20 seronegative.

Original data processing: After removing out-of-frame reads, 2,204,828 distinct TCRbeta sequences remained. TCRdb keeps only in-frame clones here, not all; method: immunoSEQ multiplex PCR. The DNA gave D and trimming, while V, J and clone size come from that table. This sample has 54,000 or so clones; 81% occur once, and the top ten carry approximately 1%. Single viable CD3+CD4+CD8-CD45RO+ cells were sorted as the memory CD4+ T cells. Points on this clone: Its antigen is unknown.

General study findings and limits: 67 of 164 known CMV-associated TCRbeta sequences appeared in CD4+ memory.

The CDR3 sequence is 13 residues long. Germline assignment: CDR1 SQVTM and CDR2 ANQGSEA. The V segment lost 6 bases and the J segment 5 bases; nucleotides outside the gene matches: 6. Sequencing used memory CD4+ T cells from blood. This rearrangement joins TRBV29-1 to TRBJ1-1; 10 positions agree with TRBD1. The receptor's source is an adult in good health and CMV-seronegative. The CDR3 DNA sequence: TGCAGCGTAAAGAAGGGACAGGGGACTGAAGCTTTCTTT. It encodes CSVKKGQGTEAFF.